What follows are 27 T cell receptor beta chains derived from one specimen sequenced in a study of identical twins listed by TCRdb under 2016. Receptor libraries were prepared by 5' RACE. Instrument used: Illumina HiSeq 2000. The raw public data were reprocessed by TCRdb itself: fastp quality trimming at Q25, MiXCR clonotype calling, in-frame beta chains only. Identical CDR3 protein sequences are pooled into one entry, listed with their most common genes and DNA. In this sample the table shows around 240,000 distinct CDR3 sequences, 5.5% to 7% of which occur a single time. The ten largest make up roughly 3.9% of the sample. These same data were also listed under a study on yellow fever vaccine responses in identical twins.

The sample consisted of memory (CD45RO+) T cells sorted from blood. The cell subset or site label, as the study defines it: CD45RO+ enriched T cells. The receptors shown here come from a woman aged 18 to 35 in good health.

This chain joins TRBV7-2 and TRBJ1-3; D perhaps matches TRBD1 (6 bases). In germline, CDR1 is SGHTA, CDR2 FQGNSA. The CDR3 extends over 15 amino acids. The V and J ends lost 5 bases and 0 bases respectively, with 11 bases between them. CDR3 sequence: CASSTGGSSGNTIYF. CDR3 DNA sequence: TGTGCCAGCAGCACCGGGGGCTCCTCTGGAAACACCATATATTTT.

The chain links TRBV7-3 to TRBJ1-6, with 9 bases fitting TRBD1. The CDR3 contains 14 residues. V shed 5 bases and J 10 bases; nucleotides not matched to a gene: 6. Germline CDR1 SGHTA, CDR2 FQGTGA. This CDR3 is CASSHGQGNSPLHF. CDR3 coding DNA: TGTGCCAGCAGCCACGGACAGGGGAACTCACCCCTCCACTTT. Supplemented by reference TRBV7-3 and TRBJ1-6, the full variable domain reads GAGVSQTPSNKVTEKGKYVELRCDPISGHTALYWYRQSLGQGPEFLIYFQGTGAADDSGLPNDRFFAVRPEGSVSTLKIQRTERGDSAVYLCASSHGQGNSPLHFGNGTRLTVT.

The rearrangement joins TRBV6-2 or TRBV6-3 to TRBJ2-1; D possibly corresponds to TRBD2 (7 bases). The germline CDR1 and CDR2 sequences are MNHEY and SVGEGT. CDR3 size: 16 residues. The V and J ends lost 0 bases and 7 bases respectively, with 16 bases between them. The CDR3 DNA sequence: TGTGCCAGCAGTTACTCGATCGGGGGGCGGCAAAATGAGCAGTTCTTC. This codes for CASSYSIGGRQNEQFF.

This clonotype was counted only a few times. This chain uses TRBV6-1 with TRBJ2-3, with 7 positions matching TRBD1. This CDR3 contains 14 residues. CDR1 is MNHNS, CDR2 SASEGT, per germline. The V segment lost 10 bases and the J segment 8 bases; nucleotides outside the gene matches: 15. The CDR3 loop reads CAIHTGVEPGTQYF. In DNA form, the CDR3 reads TGTGCCATCCATACAGGGGTTGAGCCTGGTACGCAGTATTTT.

The CDR3 DNA reads as TGTGCCAGCAGCCCTAGCGGGCTAGTGAACACCGGGGAGCTGTTTTTT. It translates to CASSPSGLVNTGELFF. The chain employs TRBV3-1 and TRBJ2-2; 8 positions match TRBD2. The CDR3 consists of 16 residues. Germline CDR1 reads LGHDT; CDR2 reads YNNKEL (reference sequence). V lost 4 bases, J lost 1 base, and 5 bases stayed unmatched.

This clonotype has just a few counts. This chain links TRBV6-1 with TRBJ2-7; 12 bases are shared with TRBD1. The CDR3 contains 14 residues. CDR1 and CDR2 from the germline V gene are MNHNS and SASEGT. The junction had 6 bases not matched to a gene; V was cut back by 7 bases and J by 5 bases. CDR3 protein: CASTDGTGGHEQYF. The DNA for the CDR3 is TGTGCCAGCACTGATGGGACAGGGGGCCACGAGCAGTACTTC.

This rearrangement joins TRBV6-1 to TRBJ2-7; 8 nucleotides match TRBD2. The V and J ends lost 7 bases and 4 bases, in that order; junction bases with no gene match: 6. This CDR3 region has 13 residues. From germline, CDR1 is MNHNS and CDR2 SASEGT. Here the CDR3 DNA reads TGTGCCAGCATAGCGCGGGGGGCGTACGAGCAGTACTTC. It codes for CASIARGAYEQYF.

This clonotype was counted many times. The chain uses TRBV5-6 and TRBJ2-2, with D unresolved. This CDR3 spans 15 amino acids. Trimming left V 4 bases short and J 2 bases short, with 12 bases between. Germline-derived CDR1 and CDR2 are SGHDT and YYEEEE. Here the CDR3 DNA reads TGTGCCAGCAGCCCCGACGCCCTCAACACCGGGGAGCTGTTTTTT. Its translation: CASSPDALNTGELFF.

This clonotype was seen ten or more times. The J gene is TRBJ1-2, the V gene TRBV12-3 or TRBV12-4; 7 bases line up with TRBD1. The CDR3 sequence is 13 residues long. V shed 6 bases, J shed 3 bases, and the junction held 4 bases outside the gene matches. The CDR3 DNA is TGTGCCAGCAGCGCAGACAGGGACTATGGCTACACCTTC. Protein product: CASSADRDYGYTF.

CDR3 in amino acids: CASSEDRSSYEQYF. For the CDR3, the DNA is TGTGCCAGCAGTGAGGACCGTAGCTCCTACGAGCAGTACTTC. This chain uses TRBV25-1 with TRBJ2-7, with D unresolved. The V gene lost 3 bases and the J gene lost 0 bases, with 9 bases spanning the gap. CDR1 and CDR2 (germline): MGHDK, SYGVNS. The CDR3 runs 14 residues.

The CDR3 sequence is CASTRWLAGGNEQFF. CDR3 in DNA: TGTGCCAGCACCCGATGGCTAGCGGGAGGTAATGAGCAGTTCTTC. This chain links TRBV27 with TRBJ2-1; TRBD2 matches 11 bases. Germline values: CDR1 MNHEY, CDR2 SMNVEV (reference sequence). J lost 7 bases, V lost 7 bases, and 9 bases had no gene match. The CDR3 covers 15 residues.

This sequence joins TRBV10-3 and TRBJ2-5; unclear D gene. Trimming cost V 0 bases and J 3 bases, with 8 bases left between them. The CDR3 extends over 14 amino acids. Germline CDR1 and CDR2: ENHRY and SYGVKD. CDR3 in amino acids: CAISESEPKETQYF. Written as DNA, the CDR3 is TGTGCCATCAGTGAGTCTGAACCCAAAGAGACCCAGTACTTC.

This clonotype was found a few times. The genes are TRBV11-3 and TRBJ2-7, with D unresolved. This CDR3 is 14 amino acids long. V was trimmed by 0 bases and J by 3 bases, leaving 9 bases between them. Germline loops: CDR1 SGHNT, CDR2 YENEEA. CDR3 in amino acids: CASSLDITLYEQYF. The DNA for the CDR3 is TGTGCCAGCAGCTTAGATATCACACTCTACGAGCAGTACTTC.

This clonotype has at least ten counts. CDR3 loop: CSARQDHNTDTQYF. The CDR3 coding sequence is TGCAGCGCAAGACAGGACCACAACACAGATACGCAGTATTTT. This chain joins TRBV29-1 and TRBJ2-3; D possibly corresponds to TRBD1 (6 bases). Trimming took off 7 bases at V and 2 bases at J, with 16 bases between the two ends. The CDR3 runs 14 residues. The V gene's germline CDR1 is SQVTM and CDR2 ANQGSEA.

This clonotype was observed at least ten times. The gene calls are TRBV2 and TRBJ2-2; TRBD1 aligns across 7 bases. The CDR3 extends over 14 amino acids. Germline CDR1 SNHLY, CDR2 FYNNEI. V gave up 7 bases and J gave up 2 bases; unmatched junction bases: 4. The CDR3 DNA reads TGTGCCAGCACCGGGACAGAAAACACCGGGGAGCTGTTTTTT. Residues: CASTGTENTGELFF.

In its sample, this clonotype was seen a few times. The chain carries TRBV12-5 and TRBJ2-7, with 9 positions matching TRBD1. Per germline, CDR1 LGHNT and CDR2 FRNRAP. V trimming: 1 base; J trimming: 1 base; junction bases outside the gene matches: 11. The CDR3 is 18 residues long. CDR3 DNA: TGTGCTAGTGGTTTGGACATCCCCGGGACAGGGTCTTCCTACGAGCAGTACTTC. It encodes CASGLDIPGTGSSYEQYF. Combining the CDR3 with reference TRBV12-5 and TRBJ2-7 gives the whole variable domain DARVTQTPRHKVTEMGQEVTMRCQPILGHNTVFWYRQTMMQGLELLAYFRNRAPLDDSGMPKDRFSAEMPDATLATLKIQPSEPRDSAVYFCASGLDIPGTGSSYEQYFGPGTRLTVT.

CDR3 sequence: CSVEMLAIGAQYF. The CDR3 DNA follows: TGCAGCGTTGAGATGCTAGCCATTGGGGCCCAGTACTTC. The genes are TRBV29-1 and TRBJ2-5; D perhaps matches TRBD2 (5 bases). Germline loops: CDR1 SQVTM, CDR2 ANQGSEA. Trimming took 3 bases from V and 9 from J, leaving 17 bases between them. This CDR3 has 13 residues.

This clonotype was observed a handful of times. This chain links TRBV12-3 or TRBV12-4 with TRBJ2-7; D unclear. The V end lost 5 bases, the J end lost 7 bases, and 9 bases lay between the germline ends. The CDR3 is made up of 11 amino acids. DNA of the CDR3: TGTGCCAGCAGTGATAGAACGGAGCAGTACGTC. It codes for CASSDRTEQYV.

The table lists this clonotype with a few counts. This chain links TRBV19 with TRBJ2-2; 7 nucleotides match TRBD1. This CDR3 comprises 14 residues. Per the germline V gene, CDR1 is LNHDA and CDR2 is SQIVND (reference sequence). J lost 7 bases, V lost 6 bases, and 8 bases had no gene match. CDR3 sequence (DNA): TGTGCCAGTAGGACAGGGATTTTCATCGGGGAGCTGTTTTTT. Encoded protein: CASRTGIFIGELFF.

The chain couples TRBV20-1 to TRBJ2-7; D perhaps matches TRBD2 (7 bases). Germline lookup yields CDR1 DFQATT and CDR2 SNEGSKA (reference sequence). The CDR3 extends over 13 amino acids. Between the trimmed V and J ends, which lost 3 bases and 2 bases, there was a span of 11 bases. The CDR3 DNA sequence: TGCAGTGCTAGCGGGGGGCCTCCCTACGAGCAGTACGTC. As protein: CSASGGPPYEQYV.

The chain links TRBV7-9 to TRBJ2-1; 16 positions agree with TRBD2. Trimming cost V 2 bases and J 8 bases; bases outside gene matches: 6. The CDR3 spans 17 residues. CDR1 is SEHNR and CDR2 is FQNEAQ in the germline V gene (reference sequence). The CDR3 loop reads CASSLTRGLAGGDEQFF. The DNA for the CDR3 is TGTGCCAGCAGCTTAACCCGGGGACTAGCGGGAGGGGATGAGCAGTTCTTC.

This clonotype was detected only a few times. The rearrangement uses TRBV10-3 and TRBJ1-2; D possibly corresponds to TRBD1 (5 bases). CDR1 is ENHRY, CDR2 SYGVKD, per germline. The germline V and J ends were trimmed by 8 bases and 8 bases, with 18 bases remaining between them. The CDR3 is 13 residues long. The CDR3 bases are TGTGCCATCCCCGCGGGGCAGGGCCAGGGCTACACCTTC. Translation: CAIPAGQGQGYTF.

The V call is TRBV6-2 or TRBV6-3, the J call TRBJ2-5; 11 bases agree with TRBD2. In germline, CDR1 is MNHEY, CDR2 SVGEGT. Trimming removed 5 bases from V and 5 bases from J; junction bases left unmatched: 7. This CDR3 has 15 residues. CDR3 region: CASSKLAGGGETQYF. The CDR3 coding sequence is TGTGCCAGCAGTAAGCTAGCGGGGGGCGGGGAGACCCAGTACTTC.

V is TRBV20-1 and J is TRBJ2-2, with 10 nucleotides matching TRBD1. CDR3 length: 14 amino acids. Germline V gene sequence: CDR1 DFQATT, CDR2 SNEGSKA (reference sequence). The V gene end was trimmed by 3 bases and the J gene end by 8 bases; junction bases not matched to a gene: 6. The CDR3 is CSARTDRGFGELFF. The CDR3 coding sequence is TGCAGTGCTAGGACGGACAGGGGGTTTGGGGAGCTGTTTTTT.

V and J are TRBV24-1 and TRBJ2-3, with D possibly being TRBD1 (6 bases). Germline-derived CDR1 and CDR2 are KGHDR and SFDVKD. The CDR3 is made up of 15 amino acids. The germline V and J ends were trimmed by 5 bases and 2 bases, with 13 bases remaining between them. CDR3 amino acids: CATSGRGITTDTQYF. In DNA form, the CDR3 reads TGTGCCACCAGTGGTAGGGGGATTACCACAGATACGCAGTATTTT.

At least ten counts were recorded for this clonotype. CDR3 coding DNA: TGTGCCAGCAGCTTAGGGAGCGACAATGAGCAGTTCTTC. As protein: CASSLGSDNEQFF. This chain uses TRBV7-3 with TRBJ2-1; D may be TRBD2 (5 bases). This CDR3 is built from 13 residues. Germline values: CDR1 SGHTA, CDR2 FQGTGA. V was clipped by 2 bases and J by 5 bases, with 7 bases between them.

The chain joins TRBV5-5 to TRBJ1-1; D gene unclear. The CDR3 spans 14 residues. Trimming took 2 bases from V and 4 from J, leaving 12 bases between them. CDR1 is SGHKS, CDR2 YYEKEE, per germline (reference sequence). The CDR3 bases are TGTGCCAGCAGCTTCGAGGGAGTCAGCACTGAAGCTTTCTTT. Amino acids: CASSFEGVSTEAFF. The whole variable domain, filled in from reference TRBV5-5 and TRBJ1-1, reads DAGVTQSPTHLIKTRGQQVTLRCSPISGHKSVSWYQQVLGQGPQFIFQYYEKEERGRGNFPDRFSARQFPNYSSELNVNALLLGDSALYLCASSFEGVSTEAFFGQGTRLTVV.